This T cell receptor (beta chain) derives from a study of CD8 T cells in Susac syndrome. V dropped 8 bases and J dropped 4 bases, with 30 bases sitting between them. CDR1 and CDR2 (germline): MNHNS, SASEGT. This CDR3 contains 20 residues. Reverse transcription of roughly 0.5 to 1 ug RNA was performed with random hexamers. TCRdb fed the immunoSEQ multiplex PCR reads into MiXCR, producing one record per CDR3 protein. The sample has roughly 150,000 distinct CDR3 sequences, around 95% seen once; the top ten hold 0.14% to 0.15%. On this clonotype: Antigen specificity is unknown.

The study, taken as a whole, reports: Only a relatively small number of individuals were included in the TCR sequencing and HLA analysis.

From blood CD8+ and CD4+ T cells, the TCR beta chain was sequenced. Sequencing was carried out using CD8+ T cells from PBMCs. V and J are TRBV6-1 and TRBJ2-6; TRBD1 might be the D (6 bases). The source of this sequence is a human donor with multiple sclerosis. The CDR3 DNA reads as TGTGCCAGCGGGATGGGTCCCTACAGGGTTCCTCGATTGGGGGCCAACGTCCTGACTTTC. Translation: CASGMGPYRVPRLGANVLTF.